This is a list of T cell receptor beta chains from one sample in a study of response to subunit inactivated influenza vaccine. TCRdb used MiXCR to reprocess the RT-PCR reads, holding one entry per CDR3 protein. The sample consists of around 790,000 distinct CDR3 sequences, less than 25% of them appearing once. Sequenced material: PBMCs from blood, taken 5 days after vaccination. The source is a man aged 50-59 years who received an inactivated influenza vaccine. CDR3s include the opening cysteine and the closing phenylalanine or tryptophan. Fields, in order: J gene, clone size, V gene, D gene, CDR3 protein, CDR3 DNA. The D gene is left open where the match is weak. Size values are once, few and many counts, or a class for expanded clones, and some rows have none.

TRBJ2-1 few TRBV20-1 . CSASSSVGSNEQFF TGCAGTGCTAGCTCCAGCGTTGGGAGCAATGAGCAGTTCTTC
TRBJ2-7 . TRBV28 TRBD2 CASSFYSGRASYEQYF TGTGCCAGCAGTTTTTATAGCGGGAGGGCCTCCTACGAGCAGTACTTC
TRBJ2-7 few TRBV6-2/TRBV6-3 . CASSNRAAEQYF TGTGCCAGCAGTAACCGGGCCGCCGAGCAGTACTTC
TRBJ1-2 . TRBV7-4 . CASSLIKRNYGYTF TGTGCCAGCAGCTTAATTAAGAGGAACTATGGCTACACCTTC
TRBJ2-3 . TRBV28 TRBD2 CASRDSGSDTQYF TGTGCCAGCAGAGATAGCGGGAGTGATACGCAGTATTTT
TRBJ2-7 once TRBV5-8 TRBD1 CASSLGTGTGSLGQYF TGTGCCAGCAGCTTAGGTACCGGGACAGGGTCTCTTGGGCAGTACTTC
TRBJ2-3 many TRBV5-1 . CASSSGVSTDTQYF TGTGCCAGCAGTTCCGGGGTTAGCACAGATACGCAGTATTTT
TRBJ2-1 . TRBV4-1 TRBD2 CASSLRTSGAPSYNEQFF TGCGCCAGCAGCCTTAGGACTAGCGGGGCTCCCTCCTACAATGAGCAGTTCTTC
TRBJ2-1 few TRBV11-2 . CASSLEADYNEQFF TGTGCCAGCAGCTTAGAGGCAGACTACAATGAGCAGTTCTTC
TRBJ1-2 few TRBV29-1 . CSVEDRDNYGYTF TGCAGCGTTGAGGACAGAGATAACTATGGCTACACCTTC
TRBJ1-1 many TRBV12-3/TRBV12-4 . CASTLGQKAFF TGTGCCAGCACCCTGGGACAAAAAGCTTTCTTT
TRBJ1-1 . TRBV10-3 TRBD1 CAAHQGANTEAFF TGTGCCGCCCATCAGGGGGCCAACACTGAAGCTTTCTTT
TRBJ2-1 . TRBV24-1 TRBD2 CATSDPFEREGYNEQFF TGTGCCACCAGTGACCCCTTCGAGCGGGAGGGCTACAATGAGCAGTTCTTC
TRBJ1-2 few TRBV7-2 . CASSINRNYGYTF TGTGCCAGCAGCATAAACAGGAACTATGGCTACACCTTC
TRBJ2-1 many TRBV7-3 . CASSLTRENEQFF TGTGCCAGCAGCTTAACCCGCGAGAATGAGCAGTTCTTC
TRBJ2-3 . TRBV7-2 . CASSLAGQLLTDTQYF TGTGCCAGCAGCTTAGCTGGGCAGTTACTCACAGATACGCAGTATTTT
TRBJ2-1 . TRBV20-1 . CSATFTLNEQFF TGCAGTGCTACCTTTACCCTCAATGAGCAGTTCTTC
TRBJ1-6 few TRBV28 . CASSNLVSSYNSPLHF TGTGCCAGCAGTAATTTAGTTAGTTCCTATAATTCACCCCTCCACTTT
TRBJ1-2 . TRBV5-1 . CATPGGSNYGYTF TGCGCCACCCCCGGGGGATCTAACTATGGCTACACCTTC
TRBJ2-5 . TRBV25-1 . CASLPSLPGETQYF TGTGCCAGCCTTCCCAGCCTCCCTGGGGAGACCCAGTACTTC
TRBJ2-5 . TRBV2 . CASSDLERKETQYF TGTGCCAGCAGTGATCTAGAGAGGAAAGAGACCCAGTACTTC
TRBJ2-1 . TRBV19 . CASLGDEQFF TGTGCCTCCCTCGGGGATGAGCAGTTCTTC
TRBJ2-3 once TRBV14 TRBD2 CASSQRGGFYTDTQYF TGTGCCAGCAGCCAACGGGGGGGCTTTTACACAGATACGCAGTATTTT
TRBJ1-5 . TRBV20-1 TRBD1 CSAPVGGAYSNQPQHF TGCAGTGCCCCGGTAGGGGGCGCGTATTCGAATCAGCCCCAGCATTTT
TRBJ2-1 once TRBV18 TRBD1 CASSPYGQGNAYNEQFF TGTGCCAGCTCACCATACGGACAGGGAAATGCCTACAATGAGCAGTTCTTC
TRBJ1-4 many TRBV7-9 . CASSPQGMRSNEKLFF TGTGCCAGCAGCCCGCAGGGGATGAGGTCTAATGAAAAACTGTTTTTT
TRBJ2-7 . TRBV15 . CATSRVGAGYEQYF TGTGCCACCAGCAGAGTCGGCGCGGGATACGAGCAGTACTTC